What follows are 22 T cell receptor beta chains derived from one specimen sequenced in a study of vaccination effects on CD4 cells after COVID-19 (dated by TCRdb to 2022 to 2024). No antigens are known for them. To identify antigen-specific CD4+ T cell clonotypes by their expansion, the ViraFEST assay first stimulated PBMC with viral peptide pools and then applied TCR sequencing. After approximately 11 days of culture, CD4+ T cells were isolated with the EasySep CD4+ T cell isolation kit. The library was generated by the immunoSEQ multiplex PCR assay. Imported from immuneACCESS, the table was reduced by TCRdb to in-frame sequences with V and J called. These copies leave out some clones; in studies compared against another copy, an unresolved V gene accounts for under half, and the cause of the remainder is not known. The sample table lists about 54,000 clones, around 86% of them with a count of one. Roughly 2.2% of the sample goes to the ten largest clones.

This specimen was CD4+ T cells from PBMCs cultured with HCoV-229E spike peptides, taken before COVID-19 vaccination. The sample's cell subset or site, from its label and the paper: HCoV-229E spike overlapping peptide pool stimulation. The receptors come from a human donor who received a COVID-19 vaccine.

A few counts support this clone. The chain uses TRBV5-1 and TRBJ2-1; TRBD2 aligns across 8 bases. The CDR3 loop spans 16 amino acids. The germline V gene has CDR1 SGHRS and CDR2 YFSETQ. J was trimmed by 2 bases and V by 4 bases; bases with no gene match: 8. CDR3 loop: CASSTHSGATYNEQFF. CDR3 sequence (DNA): TGCGCCAGCAGCACGCATAGCGGGGCAACCTACAATGAGCAGTTCTTC.

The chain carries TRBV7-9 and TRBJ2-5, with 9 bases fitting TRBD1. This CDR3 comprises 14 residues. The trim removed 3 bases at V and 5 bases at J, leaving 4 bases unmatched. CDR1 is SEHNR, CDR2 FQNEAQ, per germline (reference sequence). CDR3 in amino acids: CASSLGQGDETQYF. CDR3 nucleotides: TGTGCCAGCAGCTTGGGACAGGGAGACGAGACCCAGTACTTC.

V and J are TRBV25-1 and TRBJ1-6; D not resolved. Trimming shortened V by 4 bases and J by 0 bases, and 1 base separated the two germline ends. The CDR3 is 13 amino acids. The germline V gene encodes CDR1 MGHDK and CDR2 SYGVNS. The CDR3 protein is CASSASYNSPLHF. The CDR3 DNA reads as TGTGCCAGCAGTGCCTCCTATAATTCACCCCTCCACTTT.

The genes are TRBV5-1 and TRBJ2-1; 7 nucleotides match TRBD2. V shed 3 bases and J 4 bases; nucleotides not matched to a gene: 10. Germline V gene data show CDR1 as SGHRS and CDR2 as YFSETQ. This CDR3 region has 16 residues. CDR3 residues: CASSWTSGVLYNEQFF. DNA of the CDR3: TGCGCCAGCAGCTGGACCAGCGGGGTACTTTACAATGAGCAGTTCTTC.

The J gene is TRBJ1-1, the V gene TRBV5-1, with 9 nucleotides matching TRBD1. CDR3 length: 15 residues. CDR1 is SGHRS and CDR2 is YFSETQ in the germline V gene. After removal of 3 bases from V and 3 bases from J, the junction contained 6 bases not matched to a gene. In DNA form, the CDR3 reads TGCGCCAGCAGCTCACCACAGGGGGCAGACACTGAAGCTTTCTTT. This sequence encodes CASSSPQGADTEAFF.

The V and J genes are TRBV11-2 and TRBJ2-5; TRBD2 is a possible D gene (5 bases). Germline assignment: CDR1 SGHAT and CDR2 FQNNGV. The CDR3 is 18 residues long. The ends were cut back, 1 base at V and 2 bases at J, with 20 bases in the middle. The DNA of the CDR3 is TGTGCCAGCAGCTTAGGGTACGGGGTGGCGGTACGACAAGAGACCCAGTACTTC. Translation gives CASSLGYGVAVRQETQYF.

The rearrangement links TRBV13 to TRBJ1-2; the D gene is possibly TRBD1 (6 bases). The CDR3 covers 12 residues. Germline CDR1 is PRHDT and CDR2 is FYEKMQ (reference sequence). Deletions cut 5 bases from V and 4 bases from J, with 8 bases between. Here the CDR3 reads CASSRTAYGYTF. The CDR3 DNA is TGTGCCAGCAGCCGGACAGCCTATGGCTACACCTTC.

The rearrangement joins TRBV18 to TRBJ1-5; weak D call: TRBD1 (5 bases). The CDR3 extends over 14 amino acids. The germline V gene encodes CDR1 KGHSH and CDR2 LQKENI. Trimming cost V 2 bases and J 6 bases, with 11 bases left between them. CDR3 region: CASSPTDRIQPQHF. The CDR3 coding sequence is TGTGCCAGCTCACCAACTGACAGAATTCAGCCCCAGCATTTT.

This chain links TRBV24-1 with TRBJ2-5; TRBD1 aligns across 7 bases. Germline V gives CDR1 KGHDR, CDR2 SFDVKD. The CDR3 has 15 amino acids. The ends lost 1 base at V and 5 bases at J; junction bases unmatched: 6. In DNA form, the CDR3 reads TGTGCCACCAGTGATTTCAACAGGGGATTCGAGACCCAGTACTTC. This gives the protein CATSDFNRGFETQYF.

Here the CDR3 DNA reads TGTGCCACCAGCGGTCCCTCCTCTGGGGCCAACGTCCTGACTTTC. Its protein product is CATSGPSSGANVLTF. The V call is TRBV24-1, the J call TRBJ2-6; D remains unclear. From germline, CDR1 is KGHDR and CDR2 SFDVKD. This CDR3 has 15 residues. The V end was cut by 7 bases, the J end by 0 bases, with 9 bases between.

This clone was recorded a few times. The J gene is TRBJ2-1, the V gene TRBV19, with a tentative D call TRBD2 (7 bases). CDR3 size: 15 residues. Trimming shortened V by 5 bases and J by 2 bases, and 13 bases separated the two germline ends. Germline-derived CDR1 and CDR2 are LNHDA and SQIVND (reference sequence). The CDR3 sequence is CASSAGGTTYNEQFF. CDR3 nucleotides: TGTGCCAGTAGTGCCGGGGGGACAACCTACAATGAGCAGTTCTTC.

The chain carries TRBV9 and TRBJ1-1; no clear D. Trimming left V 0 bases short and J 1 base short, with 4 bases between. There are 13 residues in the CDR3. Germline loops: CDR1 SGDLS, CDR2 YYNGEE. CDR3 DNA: TGTGCCAGCAGCGTAGGGCCGAACACTGAAGCTTTCTTT. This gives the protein CASSVGPNTEAFF.

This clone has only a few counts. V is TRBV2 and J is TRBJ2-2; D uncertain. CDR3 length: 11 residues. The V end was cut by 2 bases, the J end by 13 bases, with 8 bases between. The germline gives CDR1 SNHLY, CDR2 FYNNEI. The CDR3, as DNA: TGTGCCAGCAGTGAAAAGAACCGGCTGTTTTTT. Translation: CASSEKNRLFF.

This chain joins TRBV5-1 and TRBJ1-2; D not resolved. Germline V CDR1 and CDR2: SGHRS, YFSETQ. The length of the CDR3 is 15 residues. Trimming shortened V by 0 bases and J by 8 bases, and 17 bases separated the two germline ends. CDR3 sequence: CASSLGTLDPVGYTF. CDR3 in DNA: TGCGCCAGCAGCTTGGGTACCCTTGACCCGGTCGGCTACACCTTC.

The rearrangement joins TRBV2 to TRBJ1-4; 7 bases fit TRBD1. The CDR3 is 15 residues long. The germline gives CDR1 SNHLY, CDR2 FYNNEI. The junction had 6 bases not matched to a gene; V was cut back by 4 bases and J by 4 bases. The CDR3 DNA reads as TGTGCCAGCAGTGTACAGGGGCTAGATAATGAAAAACTGTTTTTT. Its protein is CASSVQGLDNEKLFF.

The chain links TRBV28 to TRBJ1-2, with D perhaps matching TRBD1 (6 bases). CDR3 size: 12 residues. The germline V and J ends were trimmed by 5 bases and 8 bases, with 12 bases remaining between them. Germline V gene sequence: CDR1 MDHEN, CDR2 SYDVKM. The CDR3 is CASSKRGEGYTF. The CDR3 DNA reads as TGTGCCAGCAGTAAGAGGGGGGAAGGCTACACCTTC.

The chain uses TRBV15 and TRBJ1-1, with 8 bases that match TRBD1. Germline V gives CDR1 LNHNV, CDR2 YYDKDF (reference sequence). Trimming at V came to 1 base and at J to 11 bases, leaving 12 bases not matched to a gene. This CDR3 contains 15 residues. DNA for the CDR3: TGTGCCACCAGCAGAGCTCGGGGCAGGGGGCATGATGCTTTCTTT. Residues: CATSRARGRGHDAFF.

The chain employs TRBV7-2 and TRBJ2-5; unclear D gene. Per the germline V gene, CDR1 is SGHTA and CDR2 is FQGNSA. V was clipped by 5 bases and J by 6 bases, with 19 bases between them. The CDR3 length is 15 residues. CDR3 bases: TGTGCCAGCAGCCCCCGAAGCCACGCCTCGAAGACCCAGTACTTC. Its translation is CASSPRSHASKTQYF.

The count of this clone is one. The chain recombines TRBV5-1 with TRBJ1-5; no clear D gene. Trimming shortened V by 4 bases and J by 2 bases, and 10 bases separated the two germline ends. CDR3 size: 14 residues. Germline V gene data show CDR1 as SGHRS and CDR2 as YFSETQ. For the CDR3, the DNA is TGCGCCAGCAGCCCTATTGGGGGCAATCAGCCCCAGCATTTT. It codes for CASSPIGGNQPQHF.

As DNA, the CDR3 is TGTGCCAGTAGATTACAGGGGGCGGCAGATACGCAGTATTTT. Amino acid sequence: CASRLQGAADTQYF. The genes are TRBV19 and TRBJ2-3, with 9 bases lining up with TRBD1. V lost 6 bases and J lost 4; bases outside the gene matches: 5. Per the germline V gene, CDR1 is LNHDA and CDR2 is SQIVND (reference sequence). The CDR3 is made up of 14 amino acids. The full variable domain, rest sourced from reference TRBV19 and TRBJ2-3, is DGGITQSPKYLFRKEGQNVTLSCEQNLNHDAMYWYRQDPGQGLRLIYYSQIVNDFQKGDIAEGYSVSREKKESFPLTVTSAQKNPTAFYLCASRLQGAADTQYFGPGTRLTVL.

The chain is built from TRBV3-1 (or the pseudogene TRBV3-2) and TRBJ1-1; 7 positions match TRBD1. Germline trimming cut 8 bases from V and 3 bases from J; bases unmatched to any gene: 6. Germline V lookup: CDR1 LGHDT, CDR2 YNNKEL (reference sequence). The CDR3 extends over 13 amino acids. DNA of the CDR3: TGTGCCAGCCACACAGGGGAGGACACTGAAGCTTTCTTT. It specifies CASHTGEDTEAFF.

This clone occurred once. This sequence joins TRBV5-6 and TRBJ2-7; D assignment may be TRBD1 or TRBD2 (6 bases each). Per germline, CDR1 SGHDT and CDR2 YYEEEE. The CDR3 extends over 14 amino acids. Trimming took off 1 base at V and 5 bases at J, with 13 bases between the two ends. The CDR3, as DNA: TGTGCCAGCAGCTTGTACAACAGGGAGGACGAGCAGTACGTC. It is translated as CASSLYNREDEQYV.